Listed here is a single TCR beta chain. Its specificity is not known. The entry originates in a study of T cell responses to AZD1222 COVID-19 vaccine. Study-level results: It was only 6 or 7 AZD1222 recipients who were seropositive at baseline.

The protocol was immunoSEQ multiplex PCR, while the TCRdb copy is restricted to in-frame clones and leaves out a portion. The sample carries approximately 93,000 clones, 89% recorded once. The receptor comes from an adult who received the AZD1222 COVID-19 vaccine. The sequenced sample was peripheral blood, obtained 28 days after the second AZD1222 dose.

CDR3 protein: CASSLNYRDRTYEQYF. CDR3 nucleotide sequence: TGTGCCAGCAGCTTAAACTACCGGGACAGGACCTACGAGCAGTACTTC. This chain uses TRBV7-2 with TRBJ2-7; 8 positions agree with TRBD1. Per germline, CDR1 SGHTA and CDR2 FQGNSA. The CDR3 runs 16 residues. The ends lost 2 bases at V and 2 bases at J; junction bases unmatched: 8. Full variable domain (missing parts from reference TRBV7-2 and TRBJ2-7): GAGVSQSPSNKVTEKGKDVELRCDPISGHTALYWYRQSLGQGLEFLIYFQGNSAPDKSGLPSDRFSAERTGGSVSTLTIQRTQQEDSAVYLCASSLNYRDRTYEQYFGPGTRLTVT.